This is a list of T cell receptor beta chains from one sample in a study of T-cell reconstitution after alpha-beta-depleted transplantation in children. From the PCR reads, TCRdb called clonotypes with MiXCR, one entry per CDR3 protein. The sample contains around 600,000 distinct CDR3 sequences, 16% of which appear only once. The source was PBMCs from the stem cell graft donor, collected from the stem cell graft. Every receptor here comes from a human donor who donated a stem cell graft to a child with acute myeloid leukemia. CDR3s include the opening cysteine and the closing phenylalanine or tryptophan. Fields, in order: J gene, D gene, clone size, V gene, CDR3 DNA, CDR3 protein. D genes are given only for firm matches. The size entry is marked missing in some rows and otherwise reads once, few, many or a size class.

>TRBJ2-7|NA|many|TRBV20-1
TGCAGTGCTAGATCGCCTGATAAATACGAGCAGTACTTC
CSARSPDKYEQYF
>TRBJ2-3|NA|NA|TRBV10-2
TGCGCCAGCGGTGCGTTTAGCACAGATACGCAGTATTTT
CASGAFSTDTQYF
>TRBJ1-4|NA|few|TRBV27
TGTGCCAGCAGTTTCGACGGTTCAACTAATGAAAAACTGTTTTTT
CASSFDGSTNEKLFF
>TRBJ1-2|NA|few|TRBV7-2
TGTGCCAGCAGCCCTGCCGGGGGGGGTCCTAACTATGGCTACACCTTC
CASSPAGGGPNYGYTF
>TRBJ1-2|NA|few|TRBV12-3/TRBV12-4
TGTGCCAGCTCCTACGCAACGGCAAGCTATGGCTACACCTTC
CASSYATASYGYTF
>TRBJ2-3|NA|few|TRBV6-1
TGTGCCATCCGCAGGGGGGGCGGCACAGATACGCAGTATTTT
CAIRRGGGTDTQYF
>TRBJ2-1|TRBD2|few|TRBV18
TGTGCCAGCTCACCCTCCGGGACTAGGCCCTACAATGAGCAGTTCTTC
CASSPSGTRPYNEQFF
>TRBJ1-3|NA|many|TRBV6-5
TGTGCCAGCAGTTTGGACCCGGGAAACACCATATATTTT
CASSLDPGNTIYF
>TRBJ2-2|NA|many|TRBV29-1
TGCAGCGCTATACATTTTGGGGGCACCGGGGAGCTGTTTTTT
CSAIHFGGTGELFF
>TRBJ1-1|NA|few|TRBV20-1
TGCAGTGCTCCGCCAGCCGCAGGGGCCGAGAACACTGAAGCTTTCTTT
CSAPPAAGAENTEAFF
>TRBJ1-6|TRBD1|many|TRBV20-1
TGCAGTTCCCGGACAGGGTTCGCCTATAATTCACCCCTCCACTTT
CSSRTGFAYNSPLHF
>TRBJ1-1|TRBD1|many|TRBV29-1
TGCAGCGTACTACAGGGGGCCTCTGAAGCTTTCTTT
CSVLQGASEAFF
>TRBJ2-1|NA|few|TRBV6-5
TGTGCCAGTGATAGAATACGAGGGGCAAATGAGCAGTTCTTC
CASDRIRGANEQFF
>TRBJ1-4|NA|NA|TRBV7-9
TGTGCCAGCAGAGACGGACAGCCAAATGAAAAACTGTTTTTT
CASRDGQPNEKLFF
>TRBJ2-5|NA|many|TRBV29-1
TGCAGCGCTTTCCGGGAGACCCAGTACTTC
CSAFRETQYF
>TRBJ2-1|NA|few|TRBV12-3/TRBV12-4
TGTGCCAGCAGTTTAGGGTCGGACAGTGAGCAGTTCTTC
CASSLGSDSEQFF
>TRBJ1-1|NA|few|TRBV29-1
TGCAGCGGCGGGTCGGGCACTGAAGCTTTCTTT
CSGGSGTEAFF
>TRBJ1-5|NA|many|TRBV5-6
TGTGCCTTCCCCCGAAGGCAGGGAAAGCATTTT
CAFPRRQGKHF
>TRBJ1-2|NA|few|TRBV28
TGTGCCAGCAGTAACGGACAGAACTATGGCTACACCTTC
CASSNGQNYGYTF
>TRBJ2-4|NA|many|TRBV29-1
TGCAGCGTCAAGGACGGGGAAAACATTCAGTACTTC
CSVKDGENIQYF
>TRBJ2-3|NA|few|TRBV7-6
TGTGCCAGCGAACGTCGACAGGGAGGTAGGGCAGATACGCAGTATTTT
CASERRQGGRADTQYF
>TRBJ2-1|TRBD1|few|TRBV7-8
TGTGCCAGCAGCAAGGACAGGACCCCTTACAATGAGCAGTTCTTC
CASSKDRTPYNEQFF
>TRBJ1-4|NA|few|TRBV12-3/TRBV12-4
TGTGCCAGCAGTTTGGGGGGAAGGGGAGCTAATGAAAAACTGTTTTTT
CASSLGGRGANEKLFF
>TRBJ2-1|TRBD1|many|TRBV20-1
TGCAGTGCTAGAGATTACAGGACAGGCTACAATGAGCAGTTCTTC
CSARDYRTGYNEQFF